The 27 T cell receptor beta chains given below trace back to one sample, sequenced in a study of CXCR3-negative and CXCR3-positive naive CD8 T cells. UMI-labeled TRB cDNA libraries were prepared by 5' RACE. TCRdb re-called the 5' RACE reads; one entry per CDR3 protein, DNA not given. The sample holds 45,000 to 55,000 distinct CDR3 sequences. Sequencing was performed on memory CD8+ T cells from blood. These receptor sequences come from a human donor in good health. Some clones in this sample may be carry-over from other donors' samples.

The V gene is TRBV29-1, the J gene TRBJ1-2; TCRdb calls TRBD1, which cannot be checked without DNA. The CDR3 covers 12 residues. From germline, CDR1 is SQVTM and CDR2 ANQGSEA. The CDR3 here is CSVPGQGHGYTF.

The chain has TRBV29-1 and TRBJ1-2. There are 16 residues in the CDR3. Germline V gene lookup returns CDR1 SQVTM and CDR2 ANQGSEA. The CDR3 loop is CSVESAASTTNYGYTF.

The chain couples TRBV27 to TRBJ2-2; as DNA is missing, the TRBD2 call by TCRdb cannot be tested. The germline V gene encodes CDR1 MNHEY and CDR2 SMNVEV (reference sequence). This CDR3 region has 15 residues. The CDR3 protein is CATTKAAGVNGELFF.

The genes are TRBV7-9 and TRBJ1-5. CDR1 and CDR2 (germline): SEHNR, FQNEAQ (reference sequence). The CDR3 totals 14 residues. This chain's CDR3 is CASSLDSSNQPQHF.

The gene calls are TRBV7-2 and TRBJ2-5; the D call of TRBD1 rests on TCRdb alone, since no DNA is present to check it. Germline V gene data show CDR1 as SGHTA and CDR2 as FQGNSA. The CDR3 sequence is 15 residues long. The CDR3 is CASSLKGQGWETQYF.

The chain is built from TRBV3-1 and TRBJ2-5. The germline gives CDR1 LGHDT, CDR2 YNNKEL (reference sequence). The CDR3 contains 14 residues. This chain's CDR3 is CASSQATTTETQYF.

This chain uses TRBV4-1 with TRBJ2-1; there is no DNA to check the TCRdb D call of TRBD1. Germline V gives CDR1 MGHRA, CDR2 YSYEKL. CDR3 size: 13 residues. The chain's CDR3 is CASSQGVGDEQFF.

CDR3: CASSLWQGTTNEKLFF. The chain combines TRBV5-1 with TRBJ1-4; the D gene TCRdb calls, TRBD1, cannot be checked with no DNA. Looked up from germline, CDR1 is SGHRS and CDR2 is YFSETQ. The CDR3 has 16 amino acids.

This sequence joins TRBV12-3 or TRBV12-4 and TRBJ1-2. The length of the CDR3 is 15 residues. The CDR3 reads CASSFYPEGEDGYTF.

V and J are TRBV13 and TRBJ1-1; TCRdb's D call of TRBD1 is untestable without DNA. Germline V gene data show CDR1 as PRHDT and CDR2 as FYEKMQ (reference sequence). The CDR3 sequence is 15 residues long. This CDR3 is CASALQGRLNTEAFF.

This chain uses TRBV5-1 with TRBJ2-2; TCRdb returns TRBD1, unconfirmable since there is no DNA. The CDR3 is 16 amino acids. CDR1 SGHRS and CDR2 YFSETQ come from the germline V gene. The CDR3 is CASSAGDRENTGELFF.

This sequence joins TRBV12-3 or TRBV12-4 and TRBJ2-7; TCRdb indicates TRBD1, and absent DNA this call remains unverified. The CDR3 loop spans 13 amino acids. CDR3 residues: CASSMTGGYEQYF.

The chain employs TRBV12-3 or TRBV12-4 and TRBJ1-1. The CDR3 spans 12 residues. The CDR3 sequence: CASSPLLTEAFF.

The chain links TRBV18 to TRBJ2-7. The CDR3 sequence is 12 residues long. Germline lookup yields CDR1 KGHSH and CDR2 LQKENI. CDR3 sequence: CASSPPGSEQYF.

V usage is TRBV15 and J usage is TRBJ1-1; TCRdb reports TRBD1, a call that lacks DNA to check it against. This CDR3 comprises 14 residues. Germline-derived CDR1 and CDR2 are LNHNV and YYDKDF (reference sequence). CDR3 region: CATSPGRENTEAFF.

The J gene is TRBJ2-5, the V gene TRBV2; as DNA is missing, the TRBD1 call by TCRdb cannot be tested. This CDR3 comprises 14 residues. Germline V gene sequence: CDR1 SNHLY, CDR2 FYNNEI. The CDR3 here is CASSEGGSQETQYF.

The chain couples TRBV27 to TRBJ1-5. The germline V gene encodes CDR1 MNHEY and CDR2 SMNVEV (reference sequence). This CDR3 has 16 amino acids. CDR3: CASSLSMSASNQPQHF.

This chain links TRBV15 with TRBJ2-1; TCRdb's assignment of TRBD2 cannot be checked, as there is no DNA. CDR3 length equals 16 residues. Looked up from germline, CDR1 is LNHNV and CDR2 is YYDKDF (reference sequence). The CDR3 loop reads CATSEVAGGRYNEQFF.

The V and J genes are TRBV6-5 and TRBJ2-3; checking the TCRdb D call of TRBD2 is not possible without DNA. Per germline, CDR1 MNHEY and CDR2 SVGAGI. This CDR3 has 17 residues. The CDR3 sequence is CASSYSMAGASTDTQYF.

This chain uses TRBV29-1 with TRBJ2-7. The CDR3 is made up of 12 amino acids. Per germline, CDR1 SQVTM and CDR2 ANQGSEA. CDR3 protein: CSVEDLYSRIHF.

The chain combines TRBV20-1 with TRBJ2-3; TCRdb proposes TRBD1, but this gene call is untestable without DNA. This CDR3 spans 16 amino acids. Germline lookup yields CDR1 DFQATT and CDR2 SNEGSKA (reference sequence). CDR3 sequence: CSARGSPGISTDTQYF.

The chain employs TRBV21-1 and TRBJ2-1; TCRdb lists TRBD2, though no DNA is available to test this call. TRBV21-1 is flagged as a pseudogene. The CDR3 spans 18 residues. Here the CDR3 reads CASSKFRPLGFSYNEQFF.

V is TRBV15 and J is TRBJ2-1. The CDR3 has 16 amino acids. Germline CDR1 and CDR2: LNHNV and YYDKDF (reference sequence). The CDR3 sequence: CATSRDPGSSYNEQFF.

The chain's CDR3 is CSVAFGTANLQETQYF. The rearrangement joins TRBV29-1 to TRBJ2-5; TCRdb returns TRBD1, unconfirmable since there is no DNA. The germline V gene encodes CDR1 SQVTM and CDR2 ANQGSEA. This CDR3 spans 16 amino acids.

The chain couples TRBV7-9 to TRBJ2-5; the TRBD1 assignment by TCRdb is unverifiable without DNA. The CDR3 loop spans 15 amino acids. Germline CDR1 is SEHNR and CDR2 is FQNEAQ (reference sequence). The CDR3 protein is CASSLVLGQQETQYF.

The V and J genes are TRBV29-1 and TRBJ1-1; TCRdb's D gene call, TRBD1, goes unchecked for lack of DNA. Germline V gene lookup returns CDR1 SQVTM and CDR2 ANQGSEA. This CDR3 comprises 15 residues. The CDR3: CSVDHNPDRDTEAFF. Together with reference TRBV29-1 and TRBJ1-1, the CDR3 gives the full variable domain: SAVISQKPSRDICQRGTSLTIQCQVDSQVTMMFWYRQQPGQSLTLIATANQGSEATYESGFVIDKFPISRPNLTFSTLTVSNMSPEDSSIYLCSVDHNPDRDTEAFFGQGTRLTVV.

V gene TRBV27 combines with J gene TRBJ2-5; TCRdb proposes TRBD1, but this gene call is untestable without DNA. Germline CDR1 and CDR2: MNHEY and SMNVEV (reference sequence). CDR3 length: 16 amino acids. The CDR3 loop reads CASSWDTRNSEETQYF.